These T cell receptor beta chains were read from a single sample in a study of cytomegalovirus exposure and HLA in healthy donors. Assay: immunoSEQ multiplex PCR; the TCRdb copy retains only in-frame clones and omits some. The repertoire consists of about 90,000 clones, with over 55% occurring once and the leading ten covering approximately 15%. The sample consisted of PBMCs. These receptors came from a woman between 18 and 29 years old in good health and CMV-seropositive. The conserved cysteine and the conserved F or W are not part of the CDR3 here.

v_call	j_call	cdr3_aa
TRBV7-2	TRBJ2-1	ASRPLAGGYYGEQF
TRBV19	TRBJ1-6	ASSWTGNNSPLH
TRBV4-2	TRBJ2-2	ASSPSEREEVTGELF
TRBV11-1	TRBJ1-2	ASSLTGFGYT
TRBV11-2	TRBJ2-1	ASSLISRSSYNEQF
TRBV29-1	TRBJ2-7	SVGLAGVPGYEQY
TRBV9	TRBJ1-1	ASSPRGQFGNTEAF
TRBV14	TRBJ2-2	ASSPLAGTLPGELF
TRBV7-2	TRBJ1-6	ASSLRAPPLH
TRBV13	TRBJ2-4	ASSLPGGQGSKNIQY
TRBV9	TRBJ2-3	ASSDIQTSGATDTQY
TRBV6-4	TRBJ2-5	ASSDRQGETQY
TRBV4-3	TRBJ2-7	ASSQVRDSSYEQY
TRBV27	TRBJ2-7	ASRPSGGAGYEQY
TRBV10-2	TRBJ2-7	ASRAGTGGYEQY
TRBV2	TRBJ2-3	ASSRDRPLSTSTDTQY
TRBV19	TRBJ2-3	ASTKWAAESTQY
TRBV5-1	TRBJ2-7	ASSLATAHRYEQY
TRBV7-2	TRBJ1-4	ASSIPDRVDEKLF
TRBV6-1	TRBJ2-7	ASSEANAGGYYEQY
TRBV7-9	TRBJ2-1	ASSQDSRDSDEQF
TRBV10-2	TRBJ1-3	ASSERDRAPR
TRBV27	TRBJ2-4	ASSLGQGGNIQY
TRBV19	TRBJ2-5	ASSIGRGETQY
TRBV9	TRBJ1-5	ASSSAGSNQPQH
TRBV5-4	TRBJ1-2	ASSHLRQPSYGYT
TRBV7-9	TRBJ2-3	ASGIGERNTQY
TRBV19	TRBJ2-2	ASSIRGDNTGELF
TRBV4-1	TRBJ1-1	ASSQRAGGASEAF
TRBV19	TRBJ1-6	ASKSDREGSPLH
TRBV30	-	AWSVNRPYEQY
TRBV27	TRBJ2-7	ASSLSLIMSSYEQY
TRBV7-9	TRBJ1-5	ASSPRGGGNQPQH
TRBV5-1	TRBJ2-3	ASSEGQGADTQY
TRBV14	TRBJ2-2	ASSRLPGTTSTGELF
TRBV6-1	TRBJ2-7	ASQRDTQGGYEQY
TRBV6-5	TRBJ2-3	ASSYSGTSTDTQY
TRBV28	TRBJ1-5	ASSLTGYSNQPQH
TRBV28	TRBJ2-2	ASSFGDLETGELF
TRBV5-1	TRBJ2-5	ASSQGTGGQETQY
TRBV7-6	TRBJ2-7	ASSQRQGSSYEQY
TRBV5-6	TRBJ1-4	ASSLPGQGNEKLF
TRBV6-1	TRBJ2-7	ASRGQFRFSYEQY
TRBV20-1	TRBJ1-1	SVVANTEAF
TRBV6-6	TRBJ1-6	ASSPPGGVSPLH
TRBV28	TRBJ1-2	ASSLGERGYT
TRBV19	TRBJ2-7	ASSIGGYEQY
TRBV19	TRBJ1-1	ASSIVGSGKAF
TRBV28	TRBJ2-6	ASSSGEGASGANVLT
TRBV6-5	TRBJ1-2	ASSYIGGNYGYT